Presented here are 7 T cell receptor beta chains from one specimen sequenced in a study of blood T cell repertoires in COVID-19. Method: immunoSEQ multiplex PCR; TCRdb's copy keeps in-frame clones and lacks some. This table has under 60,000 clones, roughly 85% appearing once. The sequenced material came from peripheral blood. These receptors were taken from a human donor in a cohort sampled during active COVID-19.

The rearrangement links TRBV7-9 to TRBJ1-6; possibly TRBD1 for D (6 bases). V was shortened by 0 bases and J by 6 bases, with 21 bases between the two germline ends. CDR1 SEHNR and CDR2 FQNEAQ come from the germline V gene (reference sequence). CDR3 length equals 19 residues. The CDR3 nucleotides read TGTGCCAGCAGCTTAGCCCCGTTGGGGGGGCGTGGGGGTAATTCACCCCTCCACTTT. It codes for CASSLAPLGGRGGNSPLHF.

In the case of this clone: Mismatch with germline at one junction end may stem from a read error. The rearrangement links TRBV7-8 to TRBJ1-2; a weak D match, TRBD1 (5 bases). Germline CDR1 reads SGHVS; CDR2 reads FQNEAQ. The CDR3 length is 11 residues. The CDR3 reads CASSIRQFLAF. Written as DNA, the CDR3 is TGTGCCAGCAGCATTCGACAGTTCCTAGCCTTC.

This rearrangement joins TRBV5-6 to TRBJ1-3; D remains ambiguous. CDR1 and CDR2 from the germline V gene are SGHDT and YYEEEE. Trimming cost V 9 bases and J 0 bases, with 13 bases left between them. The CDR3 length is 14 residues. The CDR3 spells CATQSLASGNTIYF. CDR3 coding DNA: TGTGCCACCCAGTCCCTAGCCTCTGGAAACACCATATATTTT.

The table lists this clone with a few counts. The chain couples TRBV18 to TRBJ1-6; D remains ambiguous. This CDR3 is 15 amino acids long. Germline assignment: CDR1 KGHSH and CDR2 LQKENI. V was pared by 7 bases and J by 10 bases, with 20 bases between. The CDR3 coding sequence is TGTGCCAGCTGCACCAATAAGTTCGTCGGGTCACCCCTCCACTTT. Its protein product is CASCTNKFVGSPLHF.

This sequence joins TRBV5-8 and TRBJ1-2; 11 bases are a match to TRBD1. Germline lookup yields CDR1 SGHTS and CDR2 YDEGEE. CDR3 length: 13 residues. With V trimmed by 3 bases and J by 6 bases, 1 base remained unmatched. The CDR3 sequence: CASSWDRGNGYTF. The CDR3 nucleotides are TGTGCCAGCAGCTGGGACAGGGGGAATGGCTACACCTTC.

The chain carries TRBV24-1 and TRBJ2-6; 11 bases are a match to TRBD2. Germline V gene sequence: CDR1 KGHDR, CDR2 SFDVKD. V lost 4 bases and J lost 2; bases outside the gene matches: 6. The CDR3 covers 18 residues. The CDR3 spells CATSDTLAGAAGANVLTF. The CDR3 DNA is TGTGCCACCAGTGACACACTAGCGGGGGCCGCTGGGGCCAACGTCCTGACTTTC.

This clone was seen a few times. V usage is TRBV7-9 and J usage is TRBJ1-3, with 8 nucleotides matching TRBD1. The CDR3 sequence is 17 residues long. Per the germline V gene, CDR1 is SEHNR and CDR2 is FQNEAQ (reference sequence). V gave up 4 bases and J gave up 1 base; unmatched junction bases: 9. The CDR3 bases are TGTGCCAGCAGCTCCCGGACAGGGATAGGGTCTGGAAACACCATATATTTT. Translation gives CASSSRTGIGSGNTIYF.